A few counts support the clone carrying this T cell receptor (beta chain). Its target is not known. These data originate in a study of Graves' ophthalmopathy and Graves' hyperthyroidism. Notes on the study in general: With around 70% sensitivity and 72.22% specificity, the model predicted ophthalmopathy progression. Among thyroid clonotypes expanded above 0.001 frequency, most also appeared in blood.

The CDR3 is 15 residues long. Looked up from germline, CDR1 is MGHRA and CDR2 is YSYEKL. Trimming left V 2 bases short and J 1 base short, with 11 bases between. RNA served as the template for amplifying TCR beta CDR3 regions. First-round RT-PCR with HTBI primers preceded a second-round multiplex PCR. A single record per CDR3 protein comes from TCRdb applying MiXCR to the multiplex PCR reads. The repertoire holds around 660,000 distinct CDR3 sequences, with over 40% as singletons. This rearrangement joins TRBV4-1 to TRBJ1-1, with a possible D match to TRBD1 (6 bases). Sequencing input: peripheral blood. The clonotype was recovered from an adult man with Graves' ophthalmopathy. The CDR3 loop reads CASSQSGTSNTEAFF. The CDR3 bases are TGCGCCAGCAGCCAATCGGGGACATCGAACACTGAAGCTTTCTTT.